This T cell receptor beta chain was captured by sequencing in a study of cytomegalovirus exposure and HLA in healthy donors. The PCR was carried out with 60 Vbeta primers and 13 Jbeta primers. Assay: immunoSEQ multiplex PCR; the TCRdb copy retains only in-frame clones and omits some. The table includes about 150,000 clones, over 60% detected once. General study points: Indistinguishable V segments, including TRBV6-2 and TRBV6-3, were excluded. A later analysis found that most CMV-associated TCR beta chains appeared HLA-restricted.

Germline CDR1 reads MNHEY; CDR2 reads SVGAGI. The V end was cut by 5 bases, the J end by 10 bases, with 12 bases between. CDR3 size: 12 residues. As concerns this clone: Its antigen remains unidentified.

The chain combines TRBV6-5 with TRBJ2-1; D remains unclear. Sequencing used PBMCs. The sequence was collected from a man aged 35 to 55 in good health and CMV-seropositive. Here the CDR3 DNA reads TGTGCCAGCAGTGAAGGTGGCAGGGAGCAGTTCTTC. Protein sequence: CASSEGGREQFF.